This is a list of T cell receptor beta chains from one sample in a study of human T cells and chemical hapten exposure. Using its own MiXCR run on the RACE reads, TCRdb lists one record per CDR3 protein. Among roughly 98,000 distinct CDR3 sequences listed, over 10% were seen once. The specimen comprised whole blood, sampled in connection with sensitization to the hapten diphenylcyclopropenone (DPC). The source of these receptors is a woman between 40 and 50 years old with alopecia areata. Some clones in this sample may be carry-over from other donors' samples. The CDR3 runs from the conserved cysteine through the conserved F or W. Each record gives: D gene, clone size, V gene, J gene, CDR3 DNA, CDR3 protein. D genes are given only for firm matches. Size values are once, few and many counts, or a class for expanded clones, and some rows have none.

>NA|few|TRBV20-1|TRBJ1-2
TGCAGTGCCACAGGGCGAGGAAACTATGGCTACACCTTC
CSATGRGNYGYTF
>NA|few|TRBV7-3|TRBJ2-2
TGTGCCAGCAGCTTGGAGCCGGCCACCGGGGAGCTGTTTTTT
CASSLEPATGELFF
>TRBD2|few|TRBV18|TRBJ2-4
TGTGCCAGCTCACCACCTAGCGGGATTAACATTCAGTACTTC
CASSPPSGINIQYF
>TRBD1|NA|TRBV20-1|TRBJ2-3
TGCAGTGCTAGAGAGAGGACAGGAGGTGGCACAGATACGCAGTATTTT
CSARERTGGGTDTQYF
>NA|NA|TRBV11-1|TRBJ2-7
TGTGCCAGCAGCCGATTCGGGTGGTACGAGCAGTACTTC
CASSRFGWYEQYF
>NA|few|TRBV12-3/TRBV12-4|TRBJ2-1
TGTGCCAGCAGTTTCTTGGCGGGTGATTGGAATGAGCAGTTCTTC
CASSFLAGDWNEQFF
>NA|NA|TRBV7-2|TRBJ2-1
TGTGCCAGCAGCTTAGCCAGGGGAAATGAGCAGTTCTTC
CASSLARGNEQFF
>NA|few|TRBV2|TRBJ2-2
TGTGCCGCAGGAGGATGGAACACCGGGGAGCTGTTTTTT
CAAGGWNTGELFF
>NA|NA|TRBV28|TRBJ2-5
TGTGCCAGCAGTTTTTACGGATCTGGCCAAGAGACCCAGTACTTC
CASSFYGSGQETQYF
>NA|many|TRBV18|TRBJ2-7
TGTGCCAGCTCACCCCGGGAAACGGGGAGAAGTTACGAGCAGTACTTC
CASSPRETGRSYEQYF
>NA|NA|TRBV7-2|TRBJ2-1
TGTGCCAGCAGCTCAGACTCCTACAATGAGCAGTTCTTC
CASSSDSYNEQFF
>NA|NA|TRBV12-3/TRBV12-4|TRBJ1-2
TGTGCCAGCAGTTTAGGGGGACCAGCTAACTATGGCTACACCTTC
CASSLGGPANYGYTF
>TRBD1|few|TRBV15|TRBJ1-4
TGTGCCACCAGCAGAGGAGGACAGGGAGGGGAAAAACTGTTTTTT
CATSRGGQGGEKLFF
>NA|many|TRBV4-3|TRBJ1-5
TGCGCCAGCAGCCTCCAGACATACCCTAGCAATCAGCCCCAGCATTTT
CASSLQTYPSNQPQHF
>TRBD2|NA|TRBV20-1|TRBJ2-1
TGCAGTGCTAGAAGGCGGGCGGGAGGGCCTATGGGTGAGCAGTTCTTC
CSARRRAGGPMGEQFF
>NA|NA|TRBV28|TRBJ2-7
TGTGCCAGCAGTGAAATTTCTGGGGGCGCACCCCCCTACGAGCAGTACTTC
CASSEISGGAPPYEQYF
>TRBD1|many|TRBV18|TRBJ2-5
TGTGCCAGCTCACCCCACCCGGGACAGGGTTGGAACCAAGAGACCCAGTACTTC
CASSPHPGQGWNQETQYF
>NA|NA|TRBV7-2|TRBJ1-1
TGTGCCAGCAGCTCAGGGGCGTGGAACACTGAAGCTTTCTTT
CASSSGAWNTEAFF